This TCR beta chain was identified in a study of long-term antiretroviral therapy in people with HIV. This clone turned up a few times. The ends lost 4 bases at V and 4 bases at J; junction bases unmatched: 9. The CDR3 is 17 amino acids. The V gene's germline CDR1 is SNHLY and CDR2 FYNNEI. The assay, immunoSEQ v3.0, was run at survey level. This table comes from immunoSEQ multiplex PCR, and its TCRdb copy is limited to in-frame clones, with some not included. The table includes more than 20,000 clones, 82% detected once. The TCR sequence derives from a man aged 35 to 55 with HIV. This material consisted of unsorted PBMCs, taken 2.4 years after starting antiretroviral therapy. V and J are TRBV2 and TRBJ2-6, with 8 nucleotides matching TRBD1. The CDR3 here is CASSGGQGLRGANVLTF. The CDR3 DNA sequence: TGTGCCAGCAGTGGTGGACAGGGTTTACGCGGGGCCAACGTCCTGACTTTC.